The 20 T cell receptor beta chains below come from one sample, sequenced in a study of human T cells and chemical hapten exposure. TCRdb independently ran MiXCR on the RACE reads; one entry per CDR3 protein. The table has about 81,000 distinct CDR3 sequences, about a tenth seen once. Specified time point: patch test 2, 6 weeks after DPC sensitization. Treatment described: therapeutic diphenylcyclopropenone sensitization with weekly scalp DPC. Sequenced here: whole blood, sampled in connection with sensitization to the hapten diphenylcyclopropenone (DPC). These TCRs come from a woman in her twenties or thirties with alopecia areata. Some clones in this sample may be carry-over from other donors' samples.

This clonotype was counted ten times or more. J is TRBJ1-1 and V is TRBV2, with 10 bases that match TRBD1. In germline, CDR1 is SNHLY, CDR2 FYNNEI. The length of the CDR3 is 15 residues. The junction had 8 bases not matched to a gene; V was cut back by 6 bases and J by 4 bases. This CDR3 reads CASSGTGAQGTEAFF. For the CDR3, the DNA is TGTGCCAGCAGCGGGACAGGGGCGCAGGGCACTGAAGCTTTCTTT.

This clonotype was detected ten times or more. The V and J genes are TRBV20-1 and TRBJ1-4; a possible D gene is TRBD1 (5 bases). This CDR3 is built from 13 residues. Trimming removed 3 bases at V and 5 bases at J, with 10 bases between. CDR1 DFQATT and CDR2 SNEGSKA come from the germline V gene (reference sequence). DNA of the CDR3: TGCAGTGCTAGGCACGGGGGGAATGAAAAACTGTTTTTT. Translated: CSARHGGNEKLFF.

This chain links TRBV29-1 with TRBJ1-5; 7 nucleotides agree with TRBD1. V shed 4 bases, J shed 6 bases, and the junction held 6 bases outside the gene matches. Germline V gene sequence: CDR1 SQVTM, CDR2 ANQGSEA. This CDR3 contains 13 residues. The CDR3 DNA follows: TGCAGCGTTGCTTTAGGGGGCAGTCAGCCCCAGCATTTT. The encoded protein is CSVALGGSQPQHF.

This clonotype has ten or more counts. This chain joins TRBV6-2 or TRBV6-3 and TRBJ1-1; unclear D gene. Trimming shortened V by 0 bases and J by 5 bases, and 10 bases separated the two germline ends. The CDR3 loop spans 14 amino acids. Germline assignment: CDR1 MNHEY and CDR2 SVGEGT. This CDR3 is CASSYSAPPTEAFF. CDR3 sequence (DNA): TGTGCCAGCAGTTACTCGGCCCCTCCGACTGAAGCTTTCTTT.

This clonotype was seen a few times. This sequence joins TRBV4-3 and TRBJ1-5; 8 positions agree with TRBD1. The CDR3 is made up of 14 amino acids. The V gene's germline CDR1 is LGHNA and CDR2 YSLEER. The ends lost 1 base at V and 6 bases at J; junction bases unmatched: 2. CDR3 DNA sequence: TGCGCCAGCAGCCAAGGACAGGGGAGTCAGCCCCAGCATTTT. It encodes CASSQGQGSQPQHF.

This clonotype showed up many times. The J gene is TRBJ2-7, the V gene TRBV6-2 or TRBV6-3, with D possibly being TRBD1 (5 bases). Germline V gene data show CDR1 as MNHEY and CDR2 as SVGEGT. The CDR3 is 13 amino acids. The V gene lost 6 bases and the J gene lost 6 bases, with 15 bases spanning the gap. CDR3 DNA sequence: TGTGCCAGCAGCGACCAGGGTTTCGGCGAGCAGTACTTC. Its translation is CASSDQGFGEQYF.

This clonotype was detected many times. V usage is TRBV10-3 and J usage is TRBJ2-3; 7 bases are a match to TRBD2. Unmatched junction bases numbered 8, after V lost 6 bases and J lost 2 bases. Germline CDR1 and CDR2: ENHRY and SYGVKD. The CDR3 totals 15 residues. The CDR3 DNA sequence: TGTGCCATCAGGCTAACAGCGGGACTCACAGATACGCAGTATTTT. This sequence encodes CAIRLTAGLTDTQYF.

This clonotype was seen more than once but under ten times. The V call is TRBV20-1, the J call TRBJ2-2; D unclear. Germline loops: CDR1 DFQATT, CDR2 SNEGSKA (reference sequence). The CDR3 covers 14 residues. Trimming removed 0 bases at V and 5 bases at J, with 10 bases between. The CDR3 coding sequence is TGCAGTGCTAGAGATCTCTCGCGGACCGGGGAGCTGTTTTTT. Translated, it gives CSARDLSRTGELFF.

At least ten counts were recorded for this clonotype. The gene calls are TRBV12-3 or TRBV12-4 and TRBJ1-2, with 12 positions matching TRBD1. Losses at the gene ends were 4 bases for V and 4 bases for J; bases not matched to a gene: 7. The CDR3 totals 16 residues. The CDR3 region is CASSSGTGGASYGYTF. CDR3 nucleotides: TGTGCCAGCAGTTCCGGGACAGGGGGCGCTAGCTATGGCTACACCTTC.

This clonotype occurred many times. This chain joins TRBV19 and TRBJ2-6; 8 bases agree with TRBD1. V was pared by 3 bases and J by 1 base, with 5 bases of the junction left unmatched. The CDR3 spans 17 residues. Germline loops: CDR1 LNHDA, CDR2 SQIVND (reference sequence). CDR3 in DNA: TGTGCCAGTAGTATCGTAGGACAGGGTTCTGGGGCCAACGTCCTGACTTTC. Its translation: CASSIVGQGSGANVLTF.

In this sample, this clonotype turned up a few times. The chain couples TRBV2 to TRBJ1-2; possible D gene TRBD1, 5 bases. The ends were cut back, 1 base at V and 3 bases at J, with 12 bases in the middle. Germline V gene data show CDR1 as SNHLY and CDR2 as FYNNEI. This CDR3 is built from 15 residues. CDR3 in amino acids: CASSEEGTAYYGYTF. As DNA, the CDR3 is TGTGCCAGCAGTGAAGAAGGGACGGCTTACTATGGCTACACCTTC.

This clonotype was counted at least ten times. CDR3 DNA sequence: TGTGCCAGCAGTTACTTCCGTCCAGGGGGCGCTTTCTATGGCTACACCTTC. Protein: CASSYFRPGGAFYGYTF. The rearrangement joins TRBV6-5 to TRBJ1-2; 8 bases agree with TRBD1. CDR1 is MNHEY, CDR2 SVGAGI, per germline. V shed 1 base, J shed 4 bases, and the junction held 11 bases outside the gene matches. The CDR3 sequence is 17 residues long.

This clonotype was seen a few times. The V call is TRBV7-9, the J call TRBJ2-7; D is ambiguous. The CDR3 has 15 residues. V dropped 1 base and J dropped 5 bases, with 15 bases sitting between them. The germline V gene has CDR1 SEHNR and CDR2 FQNEAQ (reference sequence). The CDR3 protein is CASSLGGYLTNEQYF. The CDR3 DNA is TGTGCCAGCAGCTTAGGAGGATACCTGACAAACGAGCAGTACTTC.

V and J are TRBV28 and TRBJ1-2, with D tentatively TRBD1 (6 bases). Germline assignment: CDR1 MDHEN and CDR2 SYDVKM. Trimming stripped 7 bases from V and 8 bases from J, with 14 bases between. The CDR3 length is 12 residues. CDR3 sequence (DNA): TGTGCCAGCATGACAGGAGACGGGGGCTACACCTTC. Amino acid sequence: CASMTGDGGYTF.

Many counts were recorded for this clonotype. J is TRBJ1-1 and V is TRBV29-1; TRBD1 is a possible D gene (6 bases). Per germline, CDR1 SQVTM and CDR2 ANQGSEA. The CDR3 length is 14 residues. The V gene lost 7 bases and the J gene lost 4 bases, with 19 bases spanning the gap. CDR3 amino acids: CSAKIRGLGTEAFF. CDR3 nucleotide sequence: TGCAGCGCGAAGATCAGGGGATTGGGCACTGAAGCTTTCTTT.

This clonotype occurred many times. The genes are TRBV6-2 or TRBV6-3 and TRBJ2-7, with TRBD2 matching 12 bases. CDR3 length equals 17 residues. CDR1 is MNHEY, CDR2 SVGEGT, per germline. J was trimmed by 5 bases and V by 2 bases; bases with no gene match: 10. The DNA of the CDR3 is TGTGCCAGCAGTTACGGGAAACTAGCGGGAGGCTGGCACGAGCAGTACTTC. Translating it yields CASSYGKLAGGWHEQYF.

The table lists this clonotype with many counts. This chain links TRBV28 with TRBJ2-5; D is perhaps TRBD1 (5 bases). From germline, CDR1 is MDHEN and CDR2 SYDVKM. V was trimmed by 6 bases and J by 2 bases, leaving 13 bases between them. The length of the CDR3 is 14 residues. This CDR3 is CASRGPGLQETQYF. The CDR3 region has the DNA TGTGCCAGCAGAGGTCCAGGGCTTCAAGAGACCCAGTACTTC.

This clonotype has only a few counts. The chain recombines TRBV4-2 with TRBJ2-5; 16 bases are shared with TRBD2. Looked up from germline, CDR1 is LGHNA and CDR2 is YNFKEQ. The CDR3 sequence is 19 residues long. The V and J ends lost 0 bases and 4 bases, in that order; junction bases with no gene match: 8. CDR3 region: CASSQDMGLAGGNRETQYF. CDR3 in DNA: TGTGCCAGCAGCCAAGATATGGGACTAGCGGGGGGGAATAGAGAGACCCAGTACTTC.

Many counts were recorded for this clonotype. This chain joins TRBV29-1 and TRBJ2-1, with D possibly matching TRBD1 (5 bases). Per the germline V gene, CDR1 is SQVTM and CDR2 is ANQGSEA. Trimming removed 4 bases at V and 9 bases at J, with 13 bases between. The CDR3 runs 12 residues. CDR3 DNA: TGCAGCGTTGCTTCAGGGTTCGGTGAGCAGTTCTTC. It translates to CSVASGFGEQFF.

V usage is TRBV5-1 and J usage is TRBJ2-1, with a weak D call TRBD2 (5 bases). This CDR3 is built from 15 residues. V was pared by 0 bases and J by 3 bases, with 10 bases between. From germline, CDR1 is SGHRS and CDR2 YFSETQ. CDR3 sequence (DNA): TGCGCCAGCAGCTTGGAGTCTAGCAGCTACAATGAGCAGTTCTTC. Protein: CASSLESSSYNEQFF.